These 17 T cell receptor beta chains came from one sample sequenced in a study of response to subunit inactivated influenza vaccine. TCRdb re-derived calls from the RT-PCR reads in MiXCR, one entry per CDR3 protein. The data contain 400,000 to 650,000 distinct CDR3 sequences, less than 7.5% of them singletons. The input for sequencing was PBMCs from blood, taken less than 30 months after vaccination. The receptors come from a man in his fifties or sixties who received an inactivated influenza vaccine.

This clonotype was seen more than once but under ten times. V usage is TRBV27 and J usage is TRBJ2-7; no clear D. Looked up from germline, CDR1 is MNHEY and CDR2 is SMNVEV (reference sequence). V lost 1 base and J 1 base, leaving 8 bases between the germline ends. The CDR3 is 14 amino acids. CDR3 in amino acids: CASSLFQDSYEQYF. The CDR3 bases are TGTGCCAGCAGTTTATTTCAGGATTCCTACGAGCAGTACTTC.

The chain carries TRBV11-2 and TRBJ1-2, with 7 bases that match TRBD1. Trimming cost V 5 bases and J 2 bases; bases outside gene matches: 8. The CDR3 covers 15 residues. Germline-derived CDR1 and CDR2 are SGHAT and FQNNGV. The CDR3 protein is CASSGRTGDNYGYTF. The CDR3 DNA reads as TGTGCCAGCAGCGGCCGGACAGGAGACAACTATGGCTACACCTTC. Filled out from reference TRBV11-2 and TRBJ1-2, the complete variable domain reads EAGVAQSPRYKIIEKRQSVAFWCNPISGHATLYWYQQILGQGPKLLIQFQNNGVVDDSQLPKDRFSAERLKGVDSTLKIQPAKLEDSAVYLCASSGRTGDNYGYTFGSGTRLTVV.

This clonotype was recorded a few times. The rearrangement links TRBV7-9 to TRBJ1-2; no definite D call. Trimming took off 3 bases at V and 0 bases at J, with 8 bases between the two ends. This CDR3 has 14 amino acids. The germline CDR1 and CDR2 sequences are SEHNR and FQNEAQ (reference sequence). CDR3 sequence reads: CASSFGRTNYGYTF. The DNA of the CDR3 is TGTGCCAGCAGCTTTGGGCGAACTAACTATGGCTACACCTTC.

This clonotype was counted ten times or more. The chain carries TRBV4-2 and TRBJ1-2; D is uncertain. Deletions cut 0 bases from V and 0 bases from J, with 8 bases between. Germline V lookup: CDR1 LGHNA, CDR2 YNFKEQ. The CDR3 covers 15 residues. CDR3 bases: TGTGCCAGCAGCCAAGAGGCCCCAGCTAACTATGGCTACACCTTC. Amino acids: CASSQEAPANYGYTF.

The CDR3 sequence: CASSFRGENNEKLFF. Written as DNA, the CDR3 is TGTGCCAGCAGCTTCAGGGGGGAAAATAATGAAAAACTGTTTTTT. The V call is TRBV11-2, the J call TRBJ1-4; 7 bases are a match to TRBD1. V was pared by 3 bases and J by 4 bases, with 5 bases of the junction left unmatched. Germline V gene data show CDR1 as SGHAT and CDR2 as FQNNGV. The CDR3 is 15 residues long. The full variable domain, with the rest looked up from reference TRBV11-2 and TRBJ1-4, is EAGVAQSPRYKIIEKRQSVAFWCNPISGHATLYWYQQILGQGPKLLIQFQNNGVVDDSQLPKDRFSAERLKGVDSTLKIQPAKLEDSAVYLCASSFRGENNEKLFFGSGTQLSVL.

The chain is built from TRBV20-1 and TRBJ1-5, with TRBD1 matching 7 bases. The CDR3 loop spans 14 amino acids. J lost 0 bases, V lost 6 bases, and 5 bases had no gene match. Germline CDR1 is DFQATT and CDR2 is SNEGSKA (reference sequence). The CDR3 is CSAAGGSSNQPQHF. In DNA form, the CDR3 reads TGCAGTGCCGCAGGGGGATCTAGCAATCAGCCCCAGCATTTT.

This clonotype was seen only a few times. The chain joins TRBV10-3 to TRBJ2-7; 8 bases line up with TRBD1. From germline, CDR1 is ENHRY and CDR2 SYGVKD. The CDR3 is 12 residues long. With V trimmed by 10 bases and J by 7 bases, 9 bases remained unmatched. The CDR3 DNA reads TGTGCCAGCACCGGGACAGGCGGGGAGCAGTACTTC. It is translated as CASTGTGGEQYF.

J is TRBJ1-1 and V is TRBV12-3 or TRBV12-4; TRBD1 matches at 9 bases. V lost 8 bases and J lost 0; bases outside the gene matches: 7. The CDR3 has 15 amino acids. The DNA of the CDR3 is TGTGCCAGCCGGACAGGGGCCCCAATGAACACTGAAGCTTTCTTT. Residues: CASRTGAPMNTEAFF.

The rearrangement links TRBV7-2 to TRBJ2-3; TRBD2 matches at 8 bases. Germline trimming cut 5 bases from V and 8 bases from J; bases unmatched to any gene: 12. CDR1 and CDR2 (germline): SGHTA, FQGNSA. The CDR3 covers 15 residues. CDR3 nucleotides: TGTGCCAGCAGCCCCCTCAGCGGGAGTTTCGGTACGCAGTATTTT. It translates to CASSPLSGSFGTQYF. The full variable domain, rest sourced from reference TRBV7-2 and TRBJ2-3, is GAGVSQSPSNKVTEKGKDVELRCDPISGHTALYWYRQSLGQGLEFLIYFQGNSAPDKSGLPSDRFSAERTGGSVSTLTIQRTQQEDSAVYLCASSPLSGSFGTQYFGPGTRLTVL.

The chain uses TRBV20-1 and TRBJ2-5, with TRBD2 as a possible D gene (5 bases). Germline-derived CDR1 and CDR2 are DFQATT and SNEGSKA (reference sequence). This CDR3 contains 16 residues. V lost 0 bases, J lost 5 bases, and 19 bases lay in between. The CDR3 coding sequence is TGCAGTGCTAGAGATCACGCGGGCCCCGAGTGGGAGACCCAGTACTTC. Protein sequence: CSARDHAGPEWETQYF.

As for this clonotype: A read error may account for a junction end that differs from germline. The chain has TRBV5-1 and TRBJ2-3; perhaps TRBD2 as D (5 bases). The CDR3 sequence is 15 residues long. Germline values: CDR1 SGHRS, CDR2 YFSETQ. This CDR3 is CASSPQTASTETQYF. In DNA, the CDR3 is TGCGCCAGCAGCCCCCAGACCGCTAGCACAGAGACGCAGTATTTT.

This chain joins TRBV18 and TRBJ1-1; TRBD1 might be the D (5 bases). CDR3 length: 16 residues. Trimming cost V 5 bases and J 0 bases, with 16 bases left between them. Germline assignment: CDR1 KGHSH and CDR2 LQKENI. CDR3 loop: CASSSGTAAVNTEAFF. The CDR3 nucleotides read TGTGCCAGCTCATCCGGGACCGCCGCCGTGAACACTGAAGCTTTCTTT.

This clonotype was counted a few times. V gene TRBV3-1 combines with J gene TRBJ2-2; D tentatively reads TRBD1 or TRBD2 (5 bases each). Trimming stripped 8 bases from V and 0 bases from J, with 10 bases between. CDR3 length equals 14 residues. Germline V gene data show CDR1 as LGHDT and CDR2 as YNNKEL (reference sequence). Written as DNA, the CDR3 is TGTGCCAGCCAGAGGGGCGCGAACACCGGGGAGCTGTTTTTT. Its protein product is CASQRGANTGELFF.

This clonotype was detected a few times. V is TRBV29-1 and J is TRBJ2-1; TRBD2 might be the D (6 bases). Germline V gene lookup returns CDR1 SQVTM and CDR2 ANQGSEA. V lost 3 bases to trimming and J lost 3 bases, with 15 bases between them. The CDR3 consists of 15 residues. The CDR3 coding sequence is TGCAGCGTTGATGGCGGGATGGGTTACTACAATGAGCAGTTCTTC. Amino acid sequence: CSVDGGMGYYNEQFF.

The chain uses TRBV6-1 and TRBJ2-3, with 10 positions matching TRBD2. V gave up 6 bases and J gave up 4 bases; unmatched junction bases: 7. The V gene's germline CDR1 is MNHNS and CDR2 SASEGT. The CDR3 covers 15 residues. The CDR3: CASRFLAGVADTQYF. As DNA, the CDR3 is TGTGCCAGCAGGTTCCTAGCGGGAGTTGCAGATACGCAGTATTTT.

This clonotype was detected only a few times. The chain links TRBV5-5 to TRBJ1-6, with a weak D call TRBD1 (5 bases). Germline V CDR1 and CDR2: SGHKS, YYEKEE (reference sequence). The ends were cut back, 2 bases at V and 17 bases at J, with 17 bases in the middle. The CDR3 covers 13 residues. Written as DNA, the CDR3 is TGTGCCAGCAGCTTTGGGACCAGGGAGGCGATCCACTTT. This sequence encodes CASSFGTREAIHF.

The rearrangement joins TRBV3-1 to TRBJ2-3, with D perhaps matching TRBD2 (5 bases). V shed 4 bases and J shed 1 base, with 18 bases lying between them. The CDR3 has 17 amino acids. Germline V CDR1 and CDR2: LGHDT, YNNKEL (reference sequence). CDR3 DNA sequence: TGTGCCAGCAGCCGATCGAGTGGGAGTTTAGGCACAGATACGCAGTATTTT. The encoded protein is CASSRSSGSLGTDTQYF.